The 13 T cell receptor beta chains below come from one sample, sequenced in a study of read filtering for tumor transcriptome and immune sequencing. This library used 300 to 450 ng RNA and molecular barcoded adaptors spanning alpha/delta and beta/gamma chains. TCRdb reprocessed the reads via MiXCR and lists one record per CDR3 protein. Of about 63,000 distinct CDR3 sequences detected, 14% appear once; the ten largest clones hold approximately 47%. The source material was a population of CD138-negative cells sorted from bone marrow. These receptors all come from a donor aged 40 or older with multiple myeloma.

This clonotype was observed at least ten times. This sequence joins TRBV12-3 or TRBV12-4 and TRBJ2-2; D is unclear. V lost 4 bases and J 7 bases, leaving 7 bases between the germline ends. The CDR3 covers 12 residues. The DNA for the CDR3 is TGTGCCAGCAGTTCCCAGGTCGGGGAGCTGTTTTTT. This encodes CASSSQVGELFF.

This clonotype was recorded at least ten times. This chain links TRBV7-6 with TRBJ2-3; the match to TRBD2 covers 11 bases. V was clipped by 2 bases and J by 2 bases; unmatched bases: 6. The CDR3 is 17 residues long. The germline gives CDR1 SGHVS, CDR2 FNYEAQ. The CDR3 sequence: CASSLLVAGGLTDTQYF. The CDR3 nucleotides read TGTGCCAGCAGCTTACTCGTAGCGGGAGGGCTCACAGATACGCAGTATTTT. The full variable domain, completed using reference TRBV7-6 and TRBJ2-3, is GAGVSQSPRYKVTKRGQDVALRCDPISGHVSLYWYRQALGQGPEFLTYFNYEAQQDKSGLPNDRFSAERPEGSISTLTIQRTEQRDSAMYRCASSLLVAGGLTDTQYFGPGTRLTVL.

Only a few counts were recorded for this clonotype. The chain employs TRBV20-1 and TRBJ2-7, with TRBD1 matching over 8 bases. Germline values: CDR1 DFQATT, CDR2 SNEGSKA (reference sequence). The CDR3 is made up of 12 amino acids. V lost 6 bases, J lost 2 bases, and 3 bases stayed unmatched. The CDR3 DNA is TGCAGTGCCGAACAGGGGGCCTACGAGCAGTACTTC. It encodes CSAEQGAYEQYF.

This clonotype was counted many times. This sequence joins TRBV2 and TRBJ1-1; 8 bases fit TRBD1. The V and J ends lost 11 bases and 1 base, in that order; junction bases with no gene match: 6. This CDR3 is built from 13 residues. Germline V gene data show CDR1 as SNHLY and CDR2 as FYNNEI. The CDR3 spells CAGKGQANTEAFF. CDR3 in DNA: TGTGCCGGCAAGGGACAGGCGAACACTGAAGCTTTCTTT.

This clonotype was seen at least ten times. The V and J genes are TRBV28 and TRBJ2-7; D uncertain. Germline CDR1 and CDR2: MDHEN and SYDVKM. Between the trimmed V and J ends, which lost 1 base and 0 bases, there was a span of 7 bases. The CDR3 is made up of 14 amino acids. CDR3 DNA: TGTGCCAGCAGTTTATATCTGGGCTCCTACGAGCAGTACTTC. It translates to CASSLYLGSYEQYF.

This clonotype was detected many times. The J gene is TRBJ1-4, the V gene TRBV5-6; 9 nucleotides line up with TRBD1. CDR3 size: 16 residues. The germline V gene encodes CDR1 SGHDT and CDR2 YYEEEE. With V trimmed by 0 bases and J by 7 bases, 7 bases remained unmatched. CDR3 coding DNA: TGTGCCAGCAGCTTGGAGGGACAGGGAGTCGGTGAAAAACTGTTTTTT. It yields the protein CASSLEGQGVGEKLFF.

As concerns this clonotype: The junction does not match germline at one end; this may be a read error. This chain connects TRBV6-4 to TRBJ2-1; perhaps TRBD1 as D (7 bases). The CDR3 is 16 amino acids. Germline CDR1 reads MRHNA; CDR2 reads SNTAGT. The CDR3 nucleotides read TGTGCCAGTAGTGAGGGGGCGCGGGACTCCTACAATGAGCAGTTCTTC. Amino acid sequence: CASSEGARDSYNEQFF.

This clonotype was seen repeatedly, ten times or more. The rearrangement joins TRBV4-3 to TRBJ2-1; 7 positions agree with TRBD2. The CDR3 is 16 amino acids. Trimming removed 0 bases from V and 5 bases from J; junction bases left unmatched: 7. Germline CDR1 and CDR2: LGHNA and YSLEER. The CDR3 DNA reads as TGCGCCAGCAGCCAAGATCGTAGCGGGCGTCACAATGAGCAGTTCTTC. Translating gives CASSQDRSGRHNEQFF.

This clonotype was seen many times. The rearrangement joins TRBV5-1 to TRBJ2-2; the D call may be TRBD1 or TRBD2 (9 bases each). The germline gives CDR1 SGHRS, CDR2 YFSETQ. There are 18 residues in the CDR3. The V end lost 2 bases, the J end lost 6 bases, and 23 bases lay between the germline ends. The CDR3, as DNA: TGCGCCAGCAGCTTTATTCAGGGACAGGGACTAGCACCCGGGGAGCTGTTTTTT. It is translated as CASSFIQGQGLAPGELFF.

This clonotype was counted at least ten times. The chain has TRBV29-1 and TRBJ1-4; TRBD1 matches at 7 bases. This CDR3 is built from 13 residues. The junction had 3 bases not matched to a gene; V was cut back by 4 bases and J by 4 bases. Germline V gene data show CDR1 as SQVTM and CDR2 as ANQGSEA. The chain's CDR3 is CSVGGQFNEKLFF. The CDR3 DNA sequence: TGCAGCGTTGGGGGACAGTTTAATGAAAAACTGTTTTTT.

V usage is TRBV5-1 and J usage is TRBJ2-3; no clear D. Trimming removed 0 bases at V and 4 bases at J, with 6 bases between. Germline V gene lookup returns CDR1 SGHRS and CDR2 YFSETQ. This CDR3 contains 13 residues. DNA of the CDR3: TGCGCCAGCAGCTTGGGACGGGCAGATACGCAGTATTTT. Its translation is CASSLGRADTQYF.

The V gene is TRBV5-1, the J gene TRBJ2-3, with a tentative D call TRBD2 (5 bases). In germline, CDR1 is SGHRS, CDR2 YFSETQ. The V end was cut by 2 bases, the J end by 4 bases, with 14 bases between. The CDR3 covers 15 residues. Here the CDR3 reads CASSFGRMGADTQYF. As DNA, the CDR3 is TGCGCCAGCAGCTTTGGGCGGATGGGAGCAGATACGCAGTATTTT.

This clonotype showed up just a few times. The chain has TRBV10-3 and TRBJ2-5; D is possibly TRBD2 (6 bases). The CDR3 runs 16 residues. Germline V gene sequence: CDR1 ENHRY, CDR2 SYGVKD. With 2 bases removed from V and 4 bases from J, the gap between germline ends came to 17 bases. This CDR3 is CAISERLEGNLETQYF. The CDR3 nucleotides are TGTGCCATCAGTGAGAGATTGGAGGGGAACTTAGAGACCCAGTACTTC.